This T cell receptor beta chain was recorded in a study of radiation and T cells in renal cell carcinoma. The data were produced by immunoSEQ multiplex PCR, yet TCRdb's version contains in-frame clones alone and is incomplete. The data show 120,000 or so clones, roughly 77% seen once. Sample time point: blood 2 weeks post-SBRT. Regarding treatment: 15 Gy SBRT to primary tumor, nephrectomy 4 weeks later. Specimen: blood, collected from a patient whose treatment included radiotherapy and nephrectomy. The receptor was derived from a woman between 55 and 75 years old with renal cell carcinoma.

CDR3 sequence (DNA): TGCGCCAGCAGTGAGTCGGATCCACCTTATGAGCTGTTTTTT. It encodes CASSESDPPYELFF. The V call is TRBV10-2, the J call TRBJ2-2; D not resolved. Germline lookup yields CDR1 WSHSY and CDR2 SAAADI. The CDR3 sequence is 14 residues long. Between the trimmed V and J ends, which lost 0 bases and 11 bases, there was a span of 13 bases.